This section outlines one T cell receptor (beta chain) sequence together with its context. Trimming took off 5 bases at V and 2 bases at J, with 7 bases between the two ends. CDR1 is GTSNPN and CDR2 is SVGIG in the germline V gene (reference sequence). The CDR3 contains 12 residues. This record comes from a study of T cell responses to AZD1222 COVID-19 vaccine. TCRdb's table, derived via immunoSEQ multiplex PCR, lists solely in-frame clones and lacks some. The table includes about 120,000 clones, about 85% detected once. This TCR came from an adult who received the AZD1222 COVID-19 vaccine. The sequencing used peripheral blood, collected 28 days after the second AZD1222 dose. The rearrangement uses TRBV30 and TRBJ1-5, with a tentative D call TRBD1 (5 bases). CDR3 coding DNA: TGTGCCTGGGGGGGAGGCAATCAGCCCCAGCATTTT. Protein sequence: CAWGGGNQPQHF. Complete variable domain (other parts from reference TRBV30 and TRBJ1-5): SQTIHQWPATLVQPVGSPLSLECTVEGTSNPNLYWYRQAAGRGLQLLFYSVGIGQISSEVPQNLSASRPQDRQFILSSKKLLLSDSGFYLCAWGGGNQPQHFGDGTRLSIL.